The 2 T cell receptor beta chains presented below share a single source sample, sequenced in a study of type 1 and type 2 diabetes patients. Amplification started from genomic DNA. The TCR beta CDR3 region was amplified using 30 forward and 13 reverse primers. One entry per CDR3 protein results from TCRdb running MiXCR on the multiplex PCR reads. This sample has approximately 260,000 distinct CDR3 sequences, with roughly 44% found just once. Sequencing was performed on peripheral blood mononuclear cells (PBMCs). The receptor source for this set is a man younger than 30 with type 2 diabetes.

CDR3 nucleotides: TGTGCCAGCTCAACTACCCGGGACCTCGGGGAGGTAACCGGGGAGCTGTTTTTT. Protein: CASSTTRDLGEVTGELFF. The V call is TRBV2, the J call TRBJ2-2; D might be TRBD2 (6 bases). The V end lost 8 bases, the J end lost 5 bases, and 27 bases lay between the germline ends. Germline values: CDR1 SNHLY, CDR2 FYNNEI. This CDR3 has 18 residues. The full variable domain, in which reference TRBV2 and TRBJ2-2 provide the parts outside the CDR3, is EPEVTQTPSHQVTQMGQEVILRCVPISNHLYFYWYRQILGQKVEFLVSFYNNEISEKSEIFDDQFSVERPDGSNFTLKIRSTKLEDSAMYFCASSTTRDLGEVTGELFFGEGSRLTVL.

This clonotype occurred a few times. V usage is TRBV6-5 and J usage is TRBJ2-5; D is undetermined. V dropped 2 bases and J dropped 5 bases, with 9 bases sitting between them. The CDR3 contains 13 residues. The V gene's germline CDR1 is MNHEY and CDR2 SVGAGI. The CDR3 reads CASSYRDEETQYF. CDR3 nucleotides: TGTGCCAGCAGTTACAGGGATGAGGAGACCCAGTACTTC.